This record looks at one T cell receptor beta chain sequence and its context. The sample comes from a study of technical replicates of blood from several donors. The assay was immunoSEQ multiplex PCR, and TCRdb's table has in-frame clones only and misses some. The data show 74,000 or so clones, around 92% seen once. The CDR3 contains 13 residues. The germline gives CDR1 ENHRY, CDR2 SYGVKD. Trimming took off 6 bases at V and 4 bases at J, with 10 bases between the two ends. The sequence derives from a human donor in good health. The V gene is TRBV10-3, the J gene TRBJ1-5; D not certain. Source material: T cells isolated from PBMCs. Here the CDR3 reads CAISISGNQPQHF. The CDR3 DNA follows: TGTGCCATCAGCATATCGGGGAATCAGCCCCAGCATTTT.